Each of the 29 T cell receptor beta chains below was sequenced from the same sample in a study of blood T cells in healthy people across ages. A second PCR of roughly 7 to 11 cycles used a sample-barcoded 5' primer and a J-beta primer mix. TCRdb passed the 5' RACE reads through MiXCR, listing each CDR3 protein once. The sample carries over 1,500,000 distinct CDR3 sequences, roughly 43% recorded once. The source material was blood. The source of these receptors is a human donor in good health.

The rearrangement links TRBV29-1 to TRBJ2-3, with D perhaps assigned TRBD1 or TRBD2 (5 bases each). V lost 8 bases and J 3 bases, leaving 18 bases between the germline ends. Germline V CDR1 and CDR2: SQVTM, ANQGSEA. This CDR3 comprises 14 residues. In DNA form, the CDR3 reads TGCAGCACGACCGGGACCCGAGGAACAGATACGCAGTATTTT. This sequence encodes CSTTGTRGTDTQYF.

This sequence joins TRBV7-2 and TRBJ2-5; D assignment may be TRBD1 or TRBD2 (5 bases each). Matching the DNA end better, TRBJ2-4 makes the J call doubtful. The CDR3 spans 12 residues. CDR1 and CDR2 from the germline V gene are SGHTA and FQGNSA. CDR3 sequence: CASSSLGGIQYF. CDR3 DNA: TGTGCCAGCAGCTCCCTTGGGGGCATTCAGTACTTC.

This clonotype appeared many times. This chain's CDR3 is CASRLPVGQGIYEQYF. CDR3 coding DNA: TGTGCCAGCAGATTACCTGTTGGGCAGGGGATCTACGAGCAGTACTTC. The gene calls are TRBV28 and TRBJ2-7; tentative D call: TRBD1 (6 bases). This CDR3 spans 16 amino acids. The V and J ends lost 6 bases and 3 bases respectively, with 21 bases between them. Germline CDR1 is MDHEN and CDR2 is SYDVKM.

With respect to this clonotype: One end of the junction fails to match germline, which may point to a read error. The chain combines TRBV5-1 with TRBJ1-4; tentatively, D is TRBD1 (6 bases). From germline, CDR1 is SGHRS and CDR2 YFSETQ. The CDR3 has 14 residues. In nucleotides, the CDR3 is TGCGCCAGCAGCTCCAGGGGTGAAAATGAAAAGCTGTTTTTT. Protein: CASSSRGENEKLFF.

The chain has TRBV5-5 and TRBJ1-1; a possible D gene is TRBD1 (5 bases). Trimming stripped 2 bases from V and 10 bases from J, with 9 bases between. The CDR3 runs to 11 residues. The germline V gene encodes CDR1 SGHKS and CDR2 YYEKEE (reference sequence). The CDR3 region has the DNA TGTGCCAGCAGCTTCCCAGGGAGAGCTTTCTTT. Encoded protein: CASSFPGRAFF.

This sequence joins TRBV6-6 and TRBJ2-5; TRBD1 agrees at 7 bases. Germline V gives CDR1 MNHNY, CDR2 SVGAGI (reference sequence). The CDR3 consists of 15 residues. The V segment lost 2 bases and the J segment 5 bases; nucleotides outside the gene matches: 8. As DNA, the CDR3 is TGTGCCAGCAGTTACGAAAACAGGGGTTGGGAGACCCAGTACTTC. Protein sequence: CASSYENRGWETQYF.

The gene calls are TRBV20-1 and TRBJ2-5; no clear D gene. The V gene's germline CDR1 is DFQATT and CDR2 SNEGSKA (reference sequence). The CDR3 consists of 17 residues. The V and J ends lost 0 bases and 4 bases respectively, with 21 bases between them. DNA for the CDR3: TGCAGTGCTAGAGATAGGAGTTGGTTAGGGTCGGGAGAGACCCAGTACTTC. Translation gives CSARDRSWLGSGETQYF.

This sequence joins TRBV7-9 and TRBJ2-1; no definite D call. CDR1 SEHNR and CDR2 FQNEAQ come from the germline V gene (reference sequence). This CDR3 has 14 amino acids. With 7 bases removed from V and 10 bases from J, the gap between germline ends came to 20 bases. The CDR3 here is CASTSLPGSGEQFF. CDR3 nucleotide sequence: TGTGCCAGCACCTCCCTACCGGGTTCTGGCGAGCAGTTCTTC.

V gene TRBV20-1 combines with J gene TRBJ1-5, with D possibly TRBD1 on 6 matching bases. Between the trimmed V and J ends, which lost 0 bases and 6 bases, there was a span of 12 bases. This CDR3 spans 14 amino acids. From germline, CDR1 is DFQATT and CDR2 SNEGSKA (reference sequence). Here the CDR3 reads CSARDRKGGQPQHF. As DNA, the CDR3 is TGCAGTGCTAGAGATCGGAAGGGGGGTCAGCCCCAGCATTTT.

This clonotype has only a few counts. The chain combines TRBV5-1 with TRBJ1-1; D is ambiguous. The V and J ends lost 4 bases and 3 bases respectively, with 10 bases between them. Per the germline V gene, CDR1 is SGHRS and CDR2 is YFSETQ. The CDR3 extends over 13 amino acids. The CDR3 sequence: CASSGALDTEAFF. CDR3 DNA: TGCGCCAGCAGCGGAGCATTGGACACTGAAGCTTTCTTT.

This clonotype was observed a few times. The chain is built from TRBV20-1 and TRBJ1-1; no firm D call. Per germline, CDR1 DFQATT and CDR2 SNEGSKA (reference sequence). V gave up 2 bases and J gave up 0 bases, with 19 bases separating them. The length of the CDR3 is 17 residues. For the CDR3, the DNA is TGCAGTGCTAGAAAGTGGGCAGGAGCTTCCATGAACACTGAAGCTTTCTTT. Amino acid sequence: CSARKWAGASMNTEAFF.

The chain joins TRBV12-3 or TRBV12-4 to TRBJ1-2, with 8 bases matching TRBD1. The CDR3 contains 13 residues. V was pared by 4 bases and J by 8 bases, with 6 bases of the junction left unmatched. For the CDR3, the DNA is TGTGCCAGCAGTTCAAGTGGACAGGGCGGCTACACCTTC. As protein: CASSSSGQGGYTF.

The chain is built from TRBV20-1 and TRBJ1-2; 7 bases are shared with TRBD1. V lost 4 bases, J lost 8 bases, and 10 bases stayed unmatched. The V gene's germline CDR1 is DFQATT and CDR2 SNEGSKA (reference sequence). This CDR3 contains 13 residues. The CDR3: CSAMKEGASGYTF. CDR3 DNA: TGCAGTGCTATGAAGGAGGGGGCCAGCGGCTACACCTTC.

This chain uses TRBV6-2 or TRBV6-3 with TRBJ2-3, with a weak D call TRBD2 (6 bases). Germline V CDR1 and CDR2: MNHEY, SVGEGT. The V end lost 4 bases, the J end lost 7 bases, and 12 bases lay between the germline ends. There are 13 residues in the CDR3. The CDR3 spells CASSSLAFNTQYF. CDR3 nucleotides: TGTGCCAGCAGTTCCCTAGCGTTTAATACGCAGTATTTT.

This CDR3 reads CASTLSQVTKETQYF. The CDR3 nucleotides read TGTGCCAGCACCCTCAGCCAGGTGACAAAAGAGACCCAGTACTTC. J is TRBJ2-5 and V is TRBV12-3 or TRBV12-4, with unresolved D. This CDR3 contains 15 residues. V dropped 7 bases and J dropped 3 bases, with 18 bases sitting between them.

V and J are TRBV5-6 and TRBJ2-5, with D hard to call. From germline, CDR1 is SGHDT and CDR2 YYEEEE. The V and J ends lost 7 bases and 1 base respectively, with 17 bases between them. The CDR3 consists of 15 residues. CDR3 coding DNA: TGTGCCAGCGGAAATTCGTTGGAGTCCCAAGAGACCCAGTACTTC. Translating it yields CASGNSLESQETQYF.

Only a few counts were recorded for this clonotype. The J gene is TRBJ2-7, the V gene TRBV5-1, with 10 bases that match TRBD1. J lost 2 bases, V lost 1 base, and 3 bases had no gene match. CDR3 length: 15 residues. Looked up from germline, CDR1 is SGHRS and CDR2 is YFSETQ. This CDR3 reads CASSLRQGATYEQYF. CDR3 in DNA: TGCGCCAGCAGCTTGAGACAGGGGGCGACCTACGAGCAGTACTTC.

CDR3 region: CSTKNDRDNSPLHF. The DNA for the CDR3 is TGCAGTACTAAAAATGACAGGGATAATTCACCCCTCCACTTT. The V call is TRBV20-1, the J call TRBJ1-6; 7 nucleotides align to TRBD1. The germline V gene has CDR1 DFQATT and CDR2 SNEGSKA (reference sequence). V dropped 8 bases and J dropped 5; count of bases not matched to a gene: 9. The CDR3 covers 14 residues.

V is TRBV7-2 and J is TRBJ1-5; D gene unclear. This CDR3 contains 15 residues. CDR1 SGHTA and CDR2 FQGNSA come from the germline V gene. Trimming removed 1 base at V and 0 bases at J, with 7 bases between. CDR3 bases: TGTGCCAGCAGCTTAGTAGTTAATAGCAATCAGCCCCAGCATTTT. Its protein product is CASSLVVNSNQPQHF.

This clonotype was seen only a few times. CDR3 sequence: CASSLLDSRETQYF. CDR3 coding DNA: TGTGCCAGCAGCCTCCTCGATAGTCGGGAGACCCAGTACTTC. The chain is built from TRBV6-6 and TRBJ2-5; D is undetermined. The CDR3 sequence is 14 residues long. Trimming left V 6 bases short and J 5 bases short, with 16 bases between. Germline values: CDR1 MNHNY, CDR2 SVGAGI (reference sequence).

Many counts were recorded for this clonotype. An end of the junction does not agree with germline; a read error may underlie this. The DNA for the CDR3 is TGCGCCAGCAGTTTGGGAAACGGCGAGCAGTACTTC. Residues: CASSLGNGEQYF. The chain uses TRBV5-1 and TRBJ2-7, with D uncertain. CDR3 length equals 12 residues. CDR1 is SGHRS and CDR2 is YFSETQ in the germline V gene.

In its sample, this clonotype was seen once. The chain has TRBV4-2 and TRBJ1-1, with D perhaps TRBD1 (6 bases). Trimming stripped 3 bases from V and 8 bases from J, with 16 bases between. In germline, CDR1 is LGHNA, CDR2 YNFKEQ. The CDR3 loop spans 14 amino acids. In DNA, the CDR3 is TGTGCCAGCAGCCAGACCTCGTATGGACAGGAAGCTTTCTTT. Its translation: CASSQTSYGQEAFF.

The sample holds a few counts of this clonotype. V is TRBV20-1 and J is TRBJ2-3; TRBD2 matches at 8 bases. CDR1 and CDR2 from the germline V gene are DFQATT and SNEGSKA (reference sequence). Trimming cost V 3 bases and J 7 bases; bases outside gene matches: 9. The CDR3 consists of 14 residues. CDR3 sequence: CSARLESGGYTQYF. The DNA of the CDR3 is TGCAGTGCTAGGTTGGAGAGCGGGGGATATACGCAGTATTTT.

V gene TRBV5-1 combines with J gene TRBJ2-3, with D unresolved. The V end lost 0 bases, the J end lost 4 bases, and 9 bases lay between the germline ends. CDR1 SGHRS and CDR2 YFSETQ come from the germline V gene. The CDR3 covers 14 residues. CDR3 nucleotide sequence: TGCGCCAGCAGCTTGGATACCCGCTCAGATACGCAGTATTTT. It codes for CASSLDTRSDTQYF.

The CDR3 here is CASSLTGGVHGANVLTF. The CDR3 nucleotides read TGTGCCAGCAGCTTGACAGGGGGCGTCCATGGGGCCAACGTCCTGACTTTC. The gene calls are TRBV7-2 and TRBJ2-6; TRBD1 matches at 10 bases. This CDR3 has 17 amino acids. Germline CDR1 SGHTA, CDR2 FQGNSA. The junction had 5 bases not matched to a gene; V was cut back by 3 bases and J by 3 bases.

The gene calls are TRBV12-3 or TRBV12-4 and TRBJ2-2; D unresolved. V was trimmed by 7 bases and J by 6 bases, leaving 12 bases between them. There are 13 residues in the CDR3. CDR3 nucleotide sequence: TGTGCCAGCATCCAAGTTGGGCCCGGGGAGCTGTTTTTT. Protein product: CASIQVGPGELFF.

The chain recombines TRBV4-3 with TRBJ2-3; 9 bases fit TRBD2. CDR1 is LGHNA and CDR2 is YSLEER in the germline V gene. This CDR3 spans 16 amino acids. V dropped 0 bases and J dropped 2; count of bases not matched to a gene: 3. CDR3 sequence: CASSQETSGATDTQYF. The CDR3, as DNA: TGCGCCAGCAGCCAAGAGACTAGCGGAGCCACAGATACGCAGTATTTT.

This clonotype was seen more than once but under ten times. The V gene is TRBV6-5, the J gene TRBJ2-5, with TRBD2 matching over 14 bases. The germline V gene has CDR1 MNHEY and CDR2 SVGAGI. V was clipped by 10 bases and J by 4 bases; unmatched bases: 5. CDR3 size: 14 residues. CDR3 nucleotides: TGTGCCACCGGGACTAGCGGGGGAGGAGAGACCCAGTACTTC. The encoded protein is CATGTSGGGETQYF.

V gene TRBV14 combines with J gene TRBJ1-1, with 9 nucleotides matching TRBD1. Losses at the gene ends were 4 bases for V and 10 bases for J; bases not matched to a gene: 7. This CDR3 is 13 amino acids long. Germline CDR1 is SGHDN and CDR2 is FVKESK. DNA for the CDR3: TGTGCCAGCAGCCCGGGACAGGGTCGAGGAGCTTTCTTT. Protein: CASSPGQGRGAFF.